These 11 T cell receptor beta chains came from one sample sequenced in a study of T-cell memory formation after mild COVID-19. MiXCR was run by TCRdb on the 5' RACE reads, yielding one entry per CDR3 protein. The repertoire holds roughly 130,000 distinct CDR3 sequences, with about 17% as singletons. Sequencing was done on a sample of PBMCs or a T cell subset sorted from them (not recorded which). Source of these receptors: a man aged 18 to 35 who had mild COVID-19 (a few samples of this study predate the infection). Cell type and time point are not known.

DNA of the CDR3: TGTGCCAGCAGCTTAATTGACCCCTTTTTCTATGGCTACACCTTC. It specifies CASSLIDPFFYGYTF. The chain combines TRBV7-2 with TRBJ1-2; D not resolved. The germline V gene has CDR1 SGHTA and CDR2 FQGNSA. The CDR3 runs to 15 residues. V lost 2 bases and J 4 bases, leaving 14 bases between the germline ends.

This chain links TRBV6-5 with TRBJ2-1; D is unresolved. V lost 0 bases to trimming and J lost 8 bases, with 17 bases between them. The CDR3 loop spans 16 amino acids. Germline V gene data show CDR1 as MNHEY and CDR2 as SVGAGI. The CDR3 nucleotides read TGTGCCAGCAGTTACTCGATCACCCACCTTGGGGATGAGCAGTTCTTC. It is translated as CASSYSITHLGDEQFF.

The rearrangement links TRBV2 to TRBJ2-3, with a tentative D call TRBD1 (6 bases). The CDR3 is made up of 16 amino acids. CDR1 and CDR2 (germline): SNHLY, FYNNEI. Trimming left V 7 bases short and J 5 bases short, with 22 bases between. This CDR3 reads CASNGNQLTGGDTQYF. The CDR3 bases are TGTGCCAGCAACGGAAACCAATTGACAGGAGGAGATACGCAGTATTTT.

This clonotype was detected many times. The chain has TRBV7-2 and TRBJ2-1, with 12 bases identical to TRBD2. The CDR3 spans 18 residues. Germline-derived CDR1 and CDR2 are SGHTA and FQGNSA. Unmatched junction bases numbered 9, after V lost 0 bases and J lost 6 bases. The CDR3 sequence: CASSLARASGGAGNEQFF. The CDR3 DNA sequence: TGTGCCAGCAGCTTAGCGCGAGCTAGCGGGGGGGCGGGCAATGAGCAGTTCTTC. Filled out from reference TRBV7-2 and TRBJ2-1, the complete variable domain reads GAGVSQSPSNKVTEKGKDVELRCDPISGHTALYWYRQSLGQGLEFLIYFQGNSAPDKSGLPSDRFSAERTGGSVSTLTIQRTQQEDSAVYLCASSLARASGGAGNEQFFGPGTRLTVL.

This clonotype was counted only a few times. The chain combines TRBV12-3 or TRBV12-4 with TRBJ2-7; weak D call: TRBD2 (6 bases). V dropped 11 bases and J dropped 6 bases, with 17 bases sitting between them. The CDR3 is made up of 12 amino acids. In nucleotides, the CDR3 is TGTGCCGTTCCGGCGGGGAGCAGCGAGCAGTACGTC. Residues: CAVPAGSSEQYV.

The table lists this clonotype with a few counts. J is TRBJ2-1 and V is TRBV7-2; 12 nucleotides align to TRBD2. V was pared by 2 bases and J by 7 bases, with 6 bases of the junction left unmatched. This CDR3 is 16 amino acids long. The germline CDR1 and CDR2 sequences are SGHTA and FQGNSA. The CDR3 DNA reads as TGTGCCAGCAGCTTATCTAGCGGGGGGGCGCAGAATGAGCAGTTCTTC. This encodes CASSLSSGGAQNEQFF.

V gene TRBV7-3 combines with J gene TRBJ2-2; D possibly uses TRBD1 or TRBD2 (5 bases each). CDR1 and CDR2 from the germline V gene are SGHTA and FQGTGA. The ends were cut back, 1 base at V and 7 bases at J, with 7 bases in the middle. The CDR3 is 13 residues long. The CDR3 DNA follows: TGTGCCAGCAGCTTAATGGGGGTCGGGGAGCTGTTTTTT. It encodes CASSLMGVGELFF.

This clonotype was counted a few times. V gene TRBV9 combines with J gene TRBJ2-1; no reliable D call. The V end was cut by 6 bases, the J end by 5 bases, with 12 bases between. CDR1 and CDR2 (germline): SGDLS, YYNGEE. There are 13 residues in the CDR3. CDR3 loop: CASNPDPNNEQFF. CDR3 DNA sequence: TGTGCCAGCAACCCTGACCCGAACAATGAGCAGTTCTTC.

This clonotype was detected only a few times. V is TRBV24-1 and J is TRBJ1-2; 8 nucleotides agree with TRBD1. The CDR3 loop spans 14 amino acids. V shed 3 bases and J 5 bases; nucleotides not matched to a gene: 4. CDR1 and CDR2 (germline): KGHDR, SFDVKD. CDR3 sequence (DNA): TGTGCCACCAGTGATAACAGGGGGTTGTATGGCTACACCTTC. It encodes CATSDNRGLYGYTF.

This clonotype has a handful of counts. This chain connects TRBV20-1 to TRBJ2-3; 7 bases line up with TRBD2. V was pared by 1 base and J by 2 bases, with 3 bases of the junction left unmatched. CDR3 length: 14 residues. CDR1 and CDR2 (germline): DFQATT, SNEGSKA (reference sequence). This chain's CDR3 is CSARGLAATDTQYF. The DNA of the CDR3 is TGCAGTGCTAGAGGGCTAGCGGCCACAGATACGCAGTATTTT.

The chain employs TRBV27 and TRBJ2-3; D gene unclear. The germline V and J ends were trimmed by 6 bases and 2 bases, with 9 bases remaining between them. In germline, CDR1 is MNHEY, CDR2 SMNVEV (reference sequence). The CDR3 is 13 amino acids. CDR3 residues: CASRPRVTDTQYF. The CDR3 nucleotides read TGTGCCAGCAGGCCCCGGGTCACAGATACGCAGTATTTT.